Below are 21 T cell receptor beta chains sequenced from a single sample in a study of OX40 agonist ivuxolimab in advanced cancers. Generated by immunoSEQ multiplex PCR, the TCRdb table keeps only in-frame clones and is missing some. Of about 64,000 clones in the sample, around 80% were seen once. The sample was CD4+ or CD8+ T cells sorted from blood, taken in a trial of the OX40 agonist ivuxolimab. These TCRs come from an adult with an advanced solid tumor such as melanoma, head and neck, liver or kidney cancer.

The chain combines TRBV15 with TRBJ1-2, with D unresolved. V was cut by 0 bases and J by 7 bases, with 12 bases left in between. The CDR3 extends over 14 amino acids. Germline V lookup: CDR1 LNHNV, CDR2 YYDKDF (reference sequence). Here the CDR3 DNA reads TGTGCCACCAGCAGAGATCGCGGGGATCCTGGCTACACCTTC. Translation: CATSRDRGDPGYTF.

The chain employs TRBV7-2 and TRBJ2-3; either TRBD1 or TRBD2 may supply D (6 bases each). There are 16 residues in the CDR3. The ends were cut back, 2 bases at V and 2 bases at J, with 14 bases in the middle. Germline V gives CDR1 SGHTA, CDR2 FQGNSA. CDR3 sequence reads: CASSLRGTTYTDTQYF. CDR3 sequence (DNA): TGTGCCAGCAGCTTACGCGGGACAACCTACACAGATACGCAGTATTTT.

The V gene is TRBV18, the J gene TRBJ2-7; D is unresolved. CDR1 and CDR2 (germline): KGHSH, LQKENI. V gave up 2 bases and J gave up 0 bases, with 11 bases separating them. The CDR3 contains 15 residues. The CDR3: CASSPGPESSYEQYF. DNA for the CDR3: TGTGCCAGCTCACCAGGCCCCGAAAGCTCCTACGAGCAGTACTTC.

With regard to this clone: Other DNA sequences in this sample translate to the same CDR3. The chain uses TRBV6-5 and TRBJ2-7; D unresolved. Trimming stripped 4 bases from V and 7 bases from J, with 8 bases between. Germline assignment: CDR1 MNHEY and CDR2 SVGAGI. This CDR3 contains 11 residues. The CDR3 DNA reads as TGTGCCAGCAGTTCCGGTTTTGAGCAGTACTTC. Residues: CASSSGFEQYF.

This sequence joins TRBV7-2 and TRBJ1-2; D is uncertain. V gave up 7 bases and J gave up 3 bases, with 15 bases separating them. This CDR3 has 14 amino acids. The germline V gene encodes CDR1 SGHTA and CDR2 FQGNSA. CDR3 in DNA: TGTGCCAGCACACCCGATCTCGGAGACTATGGCTACACCTTC. Its translation: CASTPDLGDYGYTF.

A remark on this clone: Compared with germline, one end of the junction differs, possibly owing to a read error. The chain links TRBV5-1 to TRBJ1-2; D remains ambiguous. The CDR3 has 11 residues. Germline V gives CDR1 SGHRS, CDR2 YFSETQ. CDR3 amino acids: CASRLEGGYTF. CDR3 DNA: TGCGCCAGCAGGTTGGAGGGTGGCTACACCTTC.

The gene calls are TRBV6-5 and TRBJ1-1, with TRBD1 matching 8 bases. V shed 6 bases, J shed 6 bases, and the junction held 9 bases outside the gene matches. CDR3 length: 14 amino acids. The germline gives CDR1 MNHEY, CDR2 SVGAGI. CDR3 sequence reads: CASRQRQGRAEAFF. CDR3 sequence (DNA): TGTGCCAGCAGACAAAGACAGGGGCGCGCTGAAGCTTTCTTT.

The chain joins TRBV18 to TRBJ2-1, with 15 bases lining up with TRBD2. The CDR3 is made up of 16 amino acids. Germline CDR1 KGHSH, CDR2 LQKENI. The V gene end was trimmed by 3 bases and the J gene end by 8 bases; junction bases not matched to a gene: 5. The CDR3 bases are TGTGCCAGCTCACCCCGGACTAGCGGGGGGGCCGATGAGCAGTTCTTC. It translates to CASSPRTSGGADEQFF.

The V call is TRBV6-5, the J call TRBJ1-1; weak D call: TRBD1 (6 bases). CDR1 and CDR2 (germline): MNHEY, SVGAGI. The V and J ends lost 10 bases and 3 bases respectively, with 18 bases between them. The CDR3 has 14 amino acids. In DNA form, the CDR3 reads TGTGCCACAACAAGCAGGGGAAGAGACACTGAAGCTTTCTTT. Residues: CATTSRGRDTEAFF.

This clone was detected once. This chain joins TRBV5-1 and TRBJ2-3; 8 positions agree with TRBD2. With V trimmed by 4 bases and J by 4 bases, 8 bases remained unmatched. Germline lookup yields CDR1 SGHRS and CDR2 YFSETQ. The CDR3 length is 15 residues. The CDR3 region has the DNA TGCGCCAGCAGCGGCGGGGGGTTTCAGTCAGATACGCAGTATTTT. Translating it yields CASSGGGFQSDTQYF.

In this sample, this clone turned up once. This chain links TRBV19 with TRBJ1-1, with a weak D call TRBD1 (5 bases). CDR3 length equals 14 residues. The germline V gene encodes CDR1 LNHDA and CDR2 SQIVND (reference sequence). V shed 6 bases and J shed 4 bases, with 15 bases lying between them. The CDR3 nucleotides are TGTGCCAGTAGGCGCCAGGGTGGGGTCACTGAAGCTTTCTTT. Protein sequence: CASRRQGGVTEAFF.

The chain uses TRBV9 and TRBJ1-2; D remains ambiguous. The CDR3 totals 14 residues. The V end lost 3 bases, the J end lost 2 bases, and 11 bases lay between the germline ends. Germline V gene data show CDR1 as SGDLS and CDR2 as YYNGEE. The CDR3: CASSEGVGNYGYTF. CDR3 coding DNA: TGTGCCAGCAGCGAAGGTGTGGGGAACTATGGCTACACCTTC.

Comments on this clone: The same CDR3 arises from other DNA sequences in this sample as well. CDR3 DNA sequence: TGTGCCAGCAGCGGGGACAGTCAGATAACCTATGGCTACACCTTC. Residues: CASSGDSQITYGYTF. The chain has TRBV4-2 and TRBJ1-2; TRBD1 matches at 7 bases. The CDR3 loop spans 15 amino acids. CDR1 and CDR2 (germline): LGHNA, YNFKEQ. V shed 5 bases, J shed 4 bases, and the junction held 10 bases outside the gene matches.

The rearrangement links TRBV10-3 to TRBJ2-1, with TRBD1 matching over 7 bases. This CDR3 has 14 residues. CDR1 and CDR2 from the germline V gene are ENHRY and SYGVKD. V shed 11 bases, J shed 4 bases, and the junction held 11 bases outside the gene matches. The CDR3 bases are TGTGCCGTAGGATGGGGACAGCCTTACAATGAGCAGTTCTTC. Translated: CAVGWGQPYNEQFF.

The CDR3 here is CAISESFGQGNYGYTF. The CDR3, as DNA: TGTGCCATCAGTGAGTCATTCGGCCAGGGAAACTATGGCTACACCTTC. The chain joins TRBV10-3 to TRBJ1-2; D might be TRBD1 (5 bases). Trimming pared 0 bases from V and 2 bases from J, leaving 13 bases between. CDR1 ENHRY and CDR2 SYGVKD come from the germline V gene. This CDR3 comprises 16 residues.

V and J are TRBV19 and TRBJ2-3; TRBD2 matches 8 bases. Per the germline V gene, CDR1 is LNHDA and CDR2 is SQIVND (reference sequence). CDR3 length equals 14 residues. Losses at the gene ends were 5 bases for V and 3 bases for J; bases not matched to a gene: 4. The CDR3 is CASSLIAGTDTQYF. In DNA, the CDR3 is TGTGCCAGTAGTTTGATAGCGGGGACAGATACGCAGTATTTT.

CDR3 nucleotides: TGTGCCAGCAGCTTATCAGGGGGGAAAACAGATACGCAGTATTTT. It specifies CASSLSGGKTDTQYF. The gene calls are TRBV7-8 and TRBJ2-3, with TRBD1 as a possible D gene (7 bases). The V and J ends lost 2 bases and 3 bases respectively, with 12 bases between them. Germline V gene sequence: CDR1 SGHVS, CDR2 FQNEAQ. The CDR3 loop spans 15 amino acids.

V and J are TRBV19 and TRBJ2-7; possibly TRBD1 for D (5 bases). Germline V gene lookup returns CDR1 LNHDA and CDR2 SQIVND (reference sequence). Trimming removed 5 bases from V and 1 base from J, with 21 bases in between. The CDR3 loop spans 17 amino acids. The CDR3 region is CASSPRVQGLSSYEQYF. CDR3 in DNA: TGTGCCAGTAGTCCCAGGGTGCAGGGATTAAGTTCCTACGAGCAGTACTTC.

V is TRBV7-2 and J is TRBJ2-2, with D uncertain. Germline V CDR1 and CDR2: SGHTA, FQGNSA. The CDR3 is made up of 15 amino acids. V lost 2 bases, J lost 4 bases, and 11 bases lay in between. CDR3: CASSLQRPGTGELFF. CDR3 DNA: TGTGCCAGCAGCTTACAGCGCCCGGGCACCGGGGAGCTGTTTTTT.

The chain has TRBV6-5 and TRBJ2-7; 7 bases map to TRBD1. J was trimmed by 10 bases and V by 2 bases; bases with no gene match: 8. The germline gives CDR1 MNHEY, CDR2 SVGAGI. The CDR3 sequence is 13 residues long. The CDR3 loop is CASSYEGQNLQYF. In DNA form, the CDR3 reads TGTGCCAGCAGTTACGAGGGACAGAACCTTCAGTACTTC.

The chain carries TRBV19 and TRBJ2-7, with a weak D call TRBD1 (5 bases). V gave up 5 bases and J gave up 5 bases, with 16 bases separating them. Per germline, CDR1 LNHDA and CDR2 SQIVND (reference sequence). The CDR3 is 14 residues long. The CDR3 DNA is TGTGCCAGTAGTTCCTGGCAGGGTACACACGAGCAGTACTTC. Translating it yields CASSSWQGTHEQYF.